A single sample is the source of the 8 T cell receptor beta chains below, sequenced in a study of vaccination effects on CD4 cells after COVID-19. These receptors have no known antigen. Sequencing was preceded by expansion of antigen-specific CD4+ T cells with viral peptide pools in the ViraFEST assay. At the end of roughly 9 days of culture, CD4+ T cells were isolated. The participants, recipients of two vaccine doses, got either BNT162b2 or mRNA-1273. Assay: immunoSEQ multiplex PCR; the TCRdb copy retains only in-frame clones and omits some. The sample records roughly 70,000 clones, around 70% being singletons. The sample was CD4+ T cells from PBMCs cultured with HCoV-229E spike peptides, taken after COVID-19 vaccination. The receptors come from a human donor who received a COVID-19 vaccine.

CDR3 sequence (DNA): TGTGCCAGCAGCTTGTCGACAGGGAAGGACATTCAGTACTTC. Its protein is CASSLSTGKDIQYF. The chain links TRBV9 to TRBJ2-4, with 7 bases that match TRBD1. The CDR3 loop spans 14 amino acids. V gave up 4 bases and J gave up 8 bases; unmatched junction bases: 9. CDR1 is SGDLS, CDR2 YYNGEE, per germline.

The chain couples TRBV5-4 to TRBJ2-7; D is possibly TRBD1 (5 bases). Deletions cut 4 bases from V and 6 bases from J, with 14 bases between. Germline-derived CDR1 and CDR2 are SGHNT and YYREEE (reference sequence). The CDR3 extends over 13 amino acids. The chain's CDR3 is CASSPVTVSEQYV. CDR3 coding DNA: TGTGCCAGCAGCCCGGTGACAGTTTCCGAGCAGTACGTC.

The chain has TRBV28 and TRBJ2-1; TRBD1 aligns across 7 bases. After removal of 0 bases from V and 7 bases from J, the junction contained 6 bases not matched to a gene. In germline, CDR1 is MDHEN, CDR2 SYDVKM. This CDR3 is built from 15 residues. The CDR3 coding sequence is TGTGCCAGCAGTTTATGGACAGGGTCGAGAAATGAGCAGTTCTTC. Its protein is CASSLWTGSRNEQFF.

The sample holds a few counts of this clone. This rearrangement joins TRBV5-8 to TRBJ1-2; D is unclear. CDR1 and CDR2 (germline): SGHTS, YDEGEE. V was pared by 1 base and J by 5 bases, with 6 bases between. This CDR3 comprises 12 residues. CDR3 amino acids: CASSLLQYGYTF. Here the CDR3 DNA reads TGTGCCAGCAGCTTGTTACAGTATGGCTACACCTTC.

This clone was seen a few times. V is TRBV7-3 and J is TRBJ2-3; TRBD2 matches at 8 bases. Germline CDR1 reads SGHTA; CDR2 reads FQGTGA. There are 16 residues in the CDR3. J was trimmed by 0 bases and V by 5 bases; bases with no gene match: 7. The CDR3 here is CASSPKLAASTDTQYF. The CDR3 nucleotides read TGTGCCAGCAGCCCCAAACTAGCGGCTAGCACAGATACGCAGTATTTT.

V and J are TRBV7-9 and TRBJ1-5; D gene unclear. Between the trimmed V and J ends, which lost 5 bases and 4 bases, there was a span of 9 bases. This CDR3 has 13 amino acids. The germline CDR1 and CDR2 sequences are SEHNR and FQNEAQ (reference sequence). CDR3 coding DNA: TGTGCCAGCAGCCGTGACACTAATCAGCCCCAGCATTTT. Protein product: CASSRDTNQPQHF.

The chain recombines TRBV6-4 with TRBJ1-5; D ambiguous. V was shortened by 5 bases and J by 0 bases, with 5 bases between the two germline ends. CDR1 and CDR2 from the germline V gene are MRHNA and SNTAGT. CDR3 length: 13 amino acids. The CDR3 spells CASSFNSNQPQHF. DNA for the CDR3: TGTGCCAGCAGTTTTAATAGCAATCAGCCCCAGCATTTT.

DNA of the CDR3: TGTGCCATCAGCCAGGGGACTAGCACAGATACGCAGTATTTT. It encodes CAISQGTSTDTQYF. The chain uses TRBV10-3 and TRBJ2-3; D might be TRBD1 or TRBD2, each matching 6 bases. The CDR3 has 14 residues. Germline-derived CDR1 and CDR2 are ENHRY and SYGVKD. V was shortened by 6 bases and J by 0 bases, with 10 bases between the two germline ends.